This passage covers 25 T cell receptor beta chains from one sample sequenced in a study of blood T cells in healthy people across ages. Primed by a sample-barcoded 5' primer and a J-beta primer mix, a second PCR proceeded for 7 to 11 cycles. From the 5' RACE reads, TCRdb called clonotypes with MiXCR, one entry per CDR3 protein. The data contain about 1.8 million distinct CDR3 sequences, around 48% of them seen just once; the ten biggest clones take up around 2.1%. The sample comprised blood. The source is a middle-aged woman in good health.

V and J are TRBV14 and TRBJ2-4; 7 nucleotides match TRBD1. The DNA matches TRBJ2-7 better at its end, which makes the J call doubtful. The CDR3 is 15 residues long. Germline V gene lookup returns CDR1 SGHDN and CDR2 FVKESK. The CDR3 DNA reads as TGTGCCAGCAGCCAAGGCTGGGGGACAGCCTACGAGCAGTACTTC. Translation: CASSQGWGTAYEQYF.

The chain carries TRBV12-3 or TRBV12-4 and TRBJ1-5; D may be TRBD1 (6 bases). CDR3 size: 14 residues. V was cut by 5 bases and J by 4 bases, with 12 bases left in between. In DNA form, the CDR3 reads TGTGCCAGCAGTGCCTGGGGGGCAAATCAGCCCCAGCATTTT. This encodes CASSAWGANQPQHF.

The chain carries TRBV6-1 and TRBJ1-6, with 11 bases aligning to TRBD1. CDR3 length: 16 residues. Germline assignment: CDR1 MNHNS and CDR2 SASEGT. Trimming at V came to 7 bases and at J to 10 bases, leaving 12 bases not matched to a gene. The CDR3 coding sequence is TGTGCCAGCATTTCGACCGGGACAGGGGGGTCCTCACCCCTCCACTTT. It encodes CASISTGTGGSSPLHF.

V and J are TRBV20-1 and TRBJ1-6, with 11 positions matching TRBD1. Germline trimming cut 8 bases from V and 4 bases from J; bases unmatched to any gene: 10. The length of the CDR3 is 16 residues. Germline CDR1 reads DFQATT; CDR2 reads SNEGSKA (reference sequence). For the CDR3, the DNA is TGCAGTACAAGCCGGGACAGGGGGGGGTATAATTCACCCCTCCACTTT. This encodes CSTSRDRGGYNSPLHF.

Only one count was recorded for this clonotype. The gene calls are TRBV12-3 or TRBV12-4 and TRBJ2-2; D remains unclear. Trimming removed 6 bases from V and 7 bases from J, with 12 bases in between. The CDR3 has 13 amino acids. The CDR3 sequence: CASRLRPSGELFF. The DNA for the CDR3 is TGTGCCAGCAGGCTACGACCAAGCGGGGAGCTGTTTTTT.

CDR3 amino acids: CASTSTSGATDTQYF. CDR3 in DNA: TGCGCCAGCACCTCGACTAGCGGGGCCACAGATACGCAGTATTTT. The V gene is TRBV5-1, the J gene TRBJ2-3, with 11 positions matching TRBD2. The V gene end was trimmed by 6 bases and the J gene end by 2 bases; junction bases not matched to a gene: 5. This CDR3 is built from 15 residues. Germline loops: CDR1 SGHRS, CDR2 YFSETQ. Combining the CDR3 with reference TRBV5-1 and TRBJ2-3 gives the whole variable domain KAGVTQTPRYLIKTRGQQVTLSCSPISGHRSVSWYQQTPGQGLQFLFEYFSETQRNKGNFPGRFSGRQFSNSRSEMNVSTLELGDSALYLCASTSTSGATDTQYFGPGTRLTVL.

This clonotype was seen once. The chain combines TRBV11-1 with TRBJ2-1; a possible D gene is TRBD1 (5 bases). The DNA end favors TRBJ2-7, so the J call may be wrong. The CDR3 spans 15 residues. The germline gives CDR1 SGHAT, CDR2 FQDESV (reference sequence). The DNA of the CDR3 is TGTGCCAGCAGCCCCAGGGAACTCACCTACAATGAGCAGTACTTC. Its translation is CASSPRELTYNEQYF.

The chain recombines TRBV5-4 with TRBJ2-7; tentative D call: TRBD2 (5 bases). Trimming took 6 bases from V and 7 from J, leaving 17 bases between them. The CDR3 has 13 amino acids. Germline V gene data show CDR1 as SGHNT and CDR2 as YYREEE (reference sequence). The CDR3 DNA follows: TGTGCCAGCACCTATAAAGCGACGGGGGAGCAGTACTTC. Protein: CASTYKATGEQYF. The full variable domain, completed using reference TRBV5-4 and TRBJ2-7, is ETGVTQSPTHLIKTRGQQVTLRCSSQSGHNTVSWYQQALGQGPQFIFQYYREEENGRGNFPPRFSGLQFPNYSSELNVNALELDDSALYLCASTYKATGEQYFGPGTRLTVT.

This sequence joins TRBV9 and TRBJ2-3; no definite D call. Per germline, CDR1 SGDLS and CDR2 YYNGEE. This CDR3 contains 13 residues. V shed 0 bases and J shed 4 bases, with 6 bases lying between them. The CDR3 protein is CASSVGPSDTQYF. CDR3 DNA sequence: TGTGCCAGCAGCGTAGGGCCCTCAGATACGCAGTATTTT.

As concerns this clonotype: A much more abundant neighbour one base away suggests this may be a read error. The chain couples TRBV7-3 to TRBJ2-5; D remains ambiguous. V was shortened by 7 bases and J by 6 bases, with 9 bases between the two germline ends. The germline CDR1 and CDR2 sequences are SGHTA and FQGTGA. The CDR3 has 11 amino acids. DNA of the CDR3: TGTGCCAGCAACTCCGGTCAGACCCAGTACTTC. This codes for CASNSGQTQYF.

The gene calls are TRBV20-1 and TRBJ2-1, with 7 bases lining up with TRBD2. Germline V gene lookup returns CDR1 DFQATT and CDR2 SNEGSKA (reference sequence). This CDR3 is built from 16 residues. J lost 3 bases, V lost 0 bases, and 8 bases had no gene match. CDR3 coding DNA: TGCAGTGCTAGAGATCGACTAGCCGGGGGCTACAATGAGCAGTTCTTC. This codes for CSARDRLAGGYNEQFF.

The chain is built from TRBV6-2 or TRBV6-3 and TRBJ1-5; tentative D call: TRBD1 (5 bases). The CDR3 runs to 13 residues. Per the germline V gene, CDR1 is MNHEY and CDR2 is SVGEGT. Trimming removed 1 base at V and 11 bases at J, with 12 bases between. The CDR3 loop is CASSYFDSRAQHF. The DNA of the CDR3 is TGTGCCAGCAGTTACTTCGACAGTAGAGCCCAGCATTTT.

The chain has TRBV7-2 and TRBJ2-4, with D possibly being TRBD1 (6 bases). The DNA end favors TRBJ2-7, so the J call may be wrong. The CDR3 contains 13 residues. CDR1 is SGHTA, CDR2 FQGNSA, per germline. CDR3 coding DNA: TGTGCCAGCAGCGTAGGGGGAGCCTACGAGCAGTACTTC. Translating gives CASSVGGAYEQYF.

This clonotype was observed a few times. The rearrangement links TRBV2 to TRBJ1-1; 7 bases fit TRBD1. The V segment lost 2 bases and the J segment 4 bases; nucleotides outside the gene matches: 4. This CDR3 spans 14 amino acids. Germline assignment: CDR1 SNHLY and CDR2 FYNNEI. For the CDR3, the DNA is TGTGCCAGCAGTGAAAGGGAGGGGGCCACTGAAGCTTTCTTT. Protein sequence: CASSEREGATEAFF. Combining the CDR3 with reference TRBV2 and TRBJ1-1 gives the whole variable domain EPEVTQTPSHQVTQMGQEVILRCVPISNHLYFYWYRQILGQKVEFLVSFYNNEISEKSEIFDDQFSVERPDGSNFTLKIRSTKLEDSAMYFCASSEREGATEAFFGQGTRLTVV.

The gene calls are TRBV20-1 and TRBJ2-1, with D hard to call. Trimming removed 0 bases from V and 9 bases from J, with 9 bases in between. The germline gives CDR1 DFQATT, CDR2 SNEGSKA (reference sequence). This CDR3 has 12 residues. In DNA form, the CDR3 reads TGCAGTGCTAGAGACCCCATGGGTGAGCAGTTCTTC. Residues: CSARDPMGEQFF.

The V and J genes are TRBV3-1 and TRBJ2-5; no firm D call. Looked up from germline, CDR1 is LGHDT and CDR2 is YNNKEL (reference sequence). V lost 1 base and J 5 bases, leaving 14 bases between the germline ends. CDR3 size: 15 residues. This CDR3 reads CASSQGRVGSETQYF. The DNA for the CDR3 is TGTGCCAGCAGCCAAGGTCGAGTAGGGTCGGAGACCCAGTACTTC.

The rearrangement joins TRBV29-1 to TRBJ2-1; tentatively, D is TRBD1 (6 bases). The CDR3 sequence is 12 residues long. The germline gives CDR1 SQVTM, CDR2 ANQGSEA. The germline V and J ends were trimmed by 7 bases and 11 bases, with 18 bases remaining between them. The CDR3 bases are TGCAGCGGCAAAGACAGGCCACGCAAGCAGTTCTTC. Protein product: CSGKDRPRKQFF.

The J gene is TRBJ1-4, the V gene TRBV28; 8 bases are a match to TRBD1. This CDR3 has 16 residues. Germline lookup yields CDR1 MDHEN and CDR2 SYDVKM. V shed 3 bases and J 4 bases; nucleotides not matched to a gene: 7. The chain's CDR3 is CASSLTGEIGNEKLFF. The CDR3 region has the DNA TGTGCCAGCAGTTTGACAGGGGAAATCGGTAATGAAAAACTGTTTTTT.

The chain couples TRBV20-1 to TRBJ2-3; D is ambiguous. Germline V gives CDR1 DFQATT, CDR2 SNEGSKA (reference sequence). V lost 2 bases and J 1 base, leaving 10 bases between the germline ends. The CDR3 has 14 residues. CDR3: CSARSLSGTDTQYF. As DNA, the CDR3 is TGCAGTGCTAGAAGTCTATCGGGCACAGATACGCAGTATTTT.

The chain combines TRBV6-5 with TRBJ2-1; tentative D call: TRBD2 (5 bases). V lost 0 bases to trimming and J lost 4 bases, with 13 bases between them. The CDR3 totals 16 residues. Germline V gives CDR1 MNHEY, CDR2 SVGAGI. CDR3 nucleotide sequence: TGTGCCAGCAGTTACTCGGATCGGGGATTTTACAATGAGCAGTTCTTC. It translates to CASSYSDRGFYNEQFF.

The V gene is TRBV3-1, the J gene TRBJ1-2; D is unresolved. The germline V and J ends were trimmed by 1 base and 4 bases, with 10 bases remaining between them. Germline CDR1 LGHDT, CDR2 YNNKEL (reference sequence). This CDR3 region has 14 residues. The CDR3 is CASSQGAVAYGYTF. CDR3 coding DNA: TGTGCCAGCAGCCAAGGGGCCGTTGCCTATGGCTACACCTTC.

The rearrangement uses TRBV6-1 and TRBJ2-5; D might be TRBD1 (5 bases). The DNA matches TRBJ2-7 better at its end, which makes the J call doubtful. In germline, CDR1 is MNHNS, CDR2 SASEGT. CDR3 length: 14 residues. The DNA of the CDR3 is TGTGCCAGCAGTGAAAGGACAAATCTCTACGAGCAGTACTTC. This encodes CASSERTNLYEQYF.

This clonotype was picked up a small number of times. The chain is built from TRBV6-2 or TRBV6-3 and TRBJ1-1; 9 positions match TRBD1. V was clipped by 5 bases and J by 4 bases; unmatched bases: 11. The CDR3 is 16 amino acids. Germline CDR1 MNHEY, CDR2 SVGEGT. The CDR3 DNA reads TGTGCCAGCAGTCGCACCGTTGGGACAGGGCGCACTGAAGCTTTCTTT. Its translation is CASSRTVGTGRTEAFF.

The genes are TRBV6-1 and TRBJ2-4, with D unclear. Germline-derived CDR1 and CDR2 are MNHNS and SASEGT. CDR3 length: 14 residues. Trimming took off 5 bases at V and 0 bases at J, with 8 bases between the two ends. CDR3 DNA: TGTGCCAGCAGTCTCCTAGTAGCCAAAAACATTCAGTACTTC. Its protein is CASSLLVAKNIQYF.

The chain has TRBV27 and TRBJ1-4; the D gene is possibly TRBD1 (5 bases). The V and J ends lost 0 bases and 5 bases respectively, with 10 bases between them. This CDR3 contains 15 residues. Germline-derived CDR1 and CDR2 are MNHEY and SMNVEV (reference sequence). The DNA for the CDR3 is TGTGCCAGCAGTTTATCCCAGGGACGGAATGAAAAACTGTTTTTT. Encoded protein: CASSLSQGRNEKLFF.